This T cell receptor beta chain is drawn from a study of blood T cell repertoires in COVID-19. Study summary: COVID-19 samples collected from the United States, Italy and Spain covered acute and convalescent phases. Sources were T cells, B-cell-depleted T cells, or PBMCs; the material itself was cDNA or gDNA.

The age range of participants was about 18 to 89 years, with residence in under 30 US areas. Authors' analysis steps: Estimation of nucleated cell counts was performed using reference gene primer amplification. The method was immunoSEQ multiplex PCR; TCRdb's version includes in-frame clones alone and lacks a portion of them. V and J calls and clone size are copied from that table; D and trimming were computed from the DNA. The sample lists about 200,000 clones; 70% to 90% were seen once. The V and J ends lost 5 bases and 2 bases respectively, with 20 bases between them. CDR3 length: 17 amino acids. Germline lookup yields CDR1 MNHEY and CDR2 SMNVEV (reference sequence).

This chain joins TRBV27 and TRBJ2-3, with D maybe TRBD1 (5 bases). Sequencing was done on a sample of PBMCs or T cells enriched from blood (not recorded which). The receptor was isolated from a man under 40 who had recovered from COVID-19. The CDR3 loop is CASSVDGAPQYTDTQYF. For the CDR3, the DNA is TGTGCCAGCAGTGTTGATGGGGCACCTCAATACACAGATACGCAGTATTTT.